This T cell receptor (beta chain) was identified during a study of radiation and T cells in renal cell carcinoma. The sample holds a few counts of this clone. Its specificity is not known. Treatment in this sample: 15 Gy SBRT to primary tumor, nephrectomy 4 weeks later. Nephrectomy followed 15 Gy stereotactic body radiation by 4 weeks. General study points: In blood, top tumor clones expanded by 2 weeks, shrinking by 4. Intratumoral heterogeneity was not captured in these approximately 1 g regions. Dominant CDR3 motifs occupied more repertoire in irradiated than control tumors.

Germline V gene data show CDR1 as LNHDA and CDR2 as SQIVND (reference sequence). V was clipped by 7 bases and J by 8 bases, with 18 bases between them. This CDR3 has 14 amino acids. Only in-frame clones appear in the TCRdb table, and some are missing; sequencing was by immunoSEQ multiplex PCR. The repertoire holds almost 9,500 clones, with about 63% as singletons. The chain recombines TRBV19 with TRBJ2-1; D remains unclear. Sequencing was performed on tumor tissue, taken from a patient whose treatment included radiotherapy and nephrectomy. The clonotype was recovered from a woman between 50 and 59 years old with renal cell carcinoma. As DNA, the CDR3 is TGTGCCAGTAAAGGTCCTAGGTTTAGGGATGAGCAGTTCTTC. Its translation is CASKGPRFRDEQFF.